Listed below are T cell receptor beta chains from one sample, sequenced in a study of T cell repertoires in cytomegalovirus infection. TCRdb re-called the reads with MiXCR, one entry per CDR3 protein. Among 110,000 or so distinct CDR3 sequences listed, 30% were seen once. These receptors' targets are unknown. Here the sequenced sample was CD8+ T cells from cultured PBMCs, taken from culture after CMV antigen stimulation. The source is a human donor in good health (CMV status not recorded). Some clones in this sample may be carry-over from other donors' samples. Each CDR3 is given with its conserved first and last residue. Fields, in order: clone size, D gene, CDR3 length, V gene, J gene, CDR3 protein, CDR3 DNA. A D gene is named only where the DNA matches it firmly. Where a row states a size, it is once, few, many or the class of an expanded clone; other rows omit it.

once	.	12	TRBV12-3/TRBV12-4	TRBJ2-1	CASRGVGFEQFF	TGTGCCAGCAGGGGGGTTGGGTTCGAGCAGTTCTTC
once	TRBD2	19	TRBV11-3	TRBJ2-2	CASSNRSPRGGLYTGELFF	TGTGCCAGCAGCAACCGTTCCCCCCGGGGGGGCCTGTACACCGGGGAGCTGTTTTTT
many	TRBD1	17	TRBV7-9	TRBJ2-7	CASSGNEDRESIYEQYF	TGTGCCAGCAGCGGGAATGAGGACAGGGAATCAATCTACGAGCAGTACTTC
many	.	15	TRBV7-2	TRBJ1-3	CASSLDQGSGNTIYF	TGTGCCAGCAGCTTAGATCAGGGTTCCGGAAACACCATATATTTT
.	TRBD2	17	TRBV2	TRBJ2-1	CASSLEERGVLYNEQFF	TGTGCCAGCAGTCTAGAGGAGCGGGGGGTACTCTACAATGAGCAGTTCTTC
.	TRBD1	17	TRBV7-9	TRBJ1-5	CASSLGGTGVGNQPQHF	TGTGCCAGCAGCTTAGGTGGGACAGGGGTCGGCAATCAGCCCCAGCATTTT
many	TRBD2	16	TRBV20-1	TRBJ2-2	CSARDWSGGATGELFF	TGCAGTGCTAGAGATTGGAGCGGGGGGGCCACCGGGGAGCTGTTTTTT
few	.	17	TRBV6-2/TRBV6-3	TRBJ2-7	CASSYSIVEGRPDEQYF	TGTGCCAGCAGTTACTCGATAGTCGAGGGGCGTCCCGATGAGCAGTACTTC
medium-sized	TRBD2	14	TRBV7-2	TRBJ2-1	CASSIPGLANEQFF	TGTGCCAGCAGCATCCCGGGACTAGCCAATGAGCAGTTCTTC
.	.	13	TRBV5-6	TRBJ1-4	CASGSGLNEKLFF	TGTGCCAGCGGCTCCGGGTTGAATGAAAAACTGTTTTTT
once	.	14	TRBV19	TRBJ1-3	CASSIGGNGNTIYF	TGTGCCAGTAGTATTGGTGGGAATGGAAACACCATATATTTT
.	.	14	TRBV7-6	TRBJ2-3	CASSLVGDSDTQYF	TGTGCCAGCAGCTTAGTGGGGGACTCAGATACGCAGTATTTT
.	.	12	TRBV6-1	TRBJ2-7	CASSFGALEQYF	TGTGCCAGCAGTTTCGGGGCCCTCGAGCAGTACTTC
many	.	17	TRBV4-3	TRBJ1-6	CASSQDLYGENNSPLHF	TGCGCCAGCAGCCAAGATCTCTATGGGGAAAATAATTCACCCCTCCACTTT
few	.	13	TRBV6-2/TRBV6-3	TRBJ2-7	CASSYSIRYEQYF	TGTGCCAGCAGTTACTCGATCCGCTACGAGCAGTACTTC
.	.	11	TRBV29-1	TRBJ1-1	CSVVAATEAFF	TGCAGCGTTGTGGCCGCGACTGAAGCTTTCTTT
many	TRBD2	17	TRBV27	TRBJ2-1	CASSLLTSGGFYNEQFF	TGTGCCAGCAGTTTATTGACTAGCGGGGGGTTTTACAATGAGCAGTTCTTC
many	.	13	TRBV7-9	TRBJ2-3	CASSPKTFDTQYF	TGTGCCAGCAGTCCGAAAACCTTCGATACGCAGTATTTT
.	TRBD2	15	TRBV7-2	TRBJ2-2	CASSLGGTRAGELFF	TGTGCCAGCAGCTTAGGGGGGACTAGGGCCGGGGAGCTGTTTTTT
.	.	15	TRBV7-2	TRBJ2-6	CASSSGPSGANVLTF	TGTGCCAGCAGCTCCGGGCCCTCTGGGGCCAACGTCCTGACTTTC
many	TRBD1	17	TRBV6-1	TRBJ1-2	CASSGGTGKGSNYGYTF	TGTGCCAGCAGCGGAGGGACAGGGAAGGGTTCTAACTATGGCTACACCTTC
many	TRBD1	13	TRBV2	TRBJ1-1	CASSQGLNTEAFF	TGTGCCAGTTCACAGGGGCTGAACACTGAAGCTTTCTTT
few	.	14	TRBV20-1	TRBJ2-5	CSARDTFGRETQYF	TGCAGTGCTAGAGATACGTTTGGGCGTGAGACCCAGTACTTC
.	.	15	TRBV7-8	TRBJ1-1	CASSLVAGLGPEAFF	TGTGCCAGCAGCTTAGTGGCAGGGCTGGGACCTGAAGCTTTCTTT
.	.	14	TRBV7-6	TRBJ2-7	CASSLGRGRYEQYF	TGTGCCAGCAGCTTAGGAAGGGGAAGGTACGAGCAGTACTTC
many	.	14	TRBV27	TRBJ1-3	CASTAPGLGNTIYF	TGTGCCAGCACCGCACCGGGACTGGGAAACACCATATATTTT
.	.	13	TRBV5-4	TRBJ2-1	CASSSVSGNEQFF	TGTGCCAGCAGCTCTGTTTCGGGCAATGAGCAGTTCTTC
.	TRBD2	16	TRBV3-1	TRBJ2-5	CASSQDLAGEQETQYF	TGTGCCAGCAGCCAAGATCTAGCGGGGGAACAAGAGACCCAGTACTTC
many	.	16	TRBV11-1	TRBJ2-3	CASSLDGGLSTDTQYF	TGTGCCAGCAGCTTAGACGGGGGTCTGAGCACAGATACGCAGTATTTT
.	TRBD2	15	TRBV2	TRBJ2-5	CASSNPSGGVETQYF	TGTGCCAGCAGTAACCCGAGCGGGGGGGTGGAGACCCAGTACTTC
.	.	14	TRBV6-1	TRBJ2-7	CASSSLGETFEQYF	TGTGCCAGCAGTTCTCTCGGGGAAACCTTCGAGCAGTACTTC
few	TRBD1	14	TRBV6-2/TRBV6-3	TRBJ2-7	CASSQQGESYEQYF	TGTGCCAGCAGTCAACAGGGGGAGTCCTACGAGCAGTACTTC
many	.	15	TRBV3-1	TRBJ2-3	CASSQRGRETDTQYF	TGTGCCAGCAGCCAGCGGGGCAGGGAGACAGATACGCAGTATTTT
once	TRBD1	15	TRBV2	TRBJ1-2	CASSGAGQRLYGYTF	TGTGCCAGCAGTGGAGCGGGACAGCGACTCTATGGCTACACCTTC
.	.	17	TRBV6-6	TRBJ2-3	CASREREGLRGPDTQYF	TGTGCCAGCAGGGAAAGGGAAGGGCTCAGAGGTCCAGATACGCAGTATTTT
many	.	18	TRBV7-2	TRBJ2-5	CASSLEGHRNLGWETQYF	TGTGCCAGCAGCTTAGAGGGACACCGAAATTTGGGGTGGGAGACCCAGTACTTC
many	.	15	TRBV10-3	TRBJ1-5	CAISEVGGSGQPQHF	TGTGCCATCAGTGAGGTGGGAGGGTCTGGACAGCCCCAGCATTTT
few	.	11	TRBV19	TRBJ1-1	CASSLGAEAFF	TGTGCCAGTTCGCTTGGAGCTGAAGCTTTCTTT
.	TRBD2	17	TRBV27	TRBJ2-1	CASTKIAGGLSYNEQFF	TGTGCCAGCACCAAAATAGCGGGGGGCTTGTCCTACAATGAGCAGTTCTTC
.	.	13	TRBV6-2/TRBV6-3	TRBJ2-1	CASSYVPGNEQFF	TGTGCCAGCAGTTACGTGCCAGGCAATGAGCAGTTCTTC
.	.	12	TRBV7-9	TRBJ2-3	CASSPLSDTQYF	TGTGCCAGCAGCCCCCTTTCAGATACGCAGTATTTT
few	.	17	TRBV6-2/TRBV6-3	TRBJ2-1	CASSYPLGGRTYNEQFF	TGTGCCAGCAGTTACCCGCTTGGGGGCAGGACCTACAATGAGCAGTTCTTC
once	TRBD1	15	TRBV4-3	TRBJ2-1	CASSKDGQGANEQFF	TGCGCCAGCAGCAAAGACGGCCAGGGGGCGAATGAGCAGTTCTTC
.	TRBD1	19	TRBV4-2	TRBJ1-4	CASSHDWVQGAISIEKLFF	TGTGCCAGCAGCCACGATTGGGTACAGGGGGCGATTTCAATTGAAAAACTGTTTTTT